This T cell receptor beta chain emerged from a study of breast tumors, draining lymph nodes, adjacent tissues. MiXCR, applied by TCRdb to the multiplex PCR reads, yields one record per CDR3 protein. The data show 25,000 or so distinct CDR3 sequences, 23% seen once. This clonotype was counted at least ten times. This CDR3 spans 13 amino acids. Trimming shortened V by 3 bases and J by 8 bases, and 13 bases separated the two germline ends. Per the germline V gene, CDR1 is MNHEY and CDR2 is SMNVEV (reference sequence). Material: breast tumor tissue. This sequence was found in a female donor with breast cancer. Some clones in this sample may be carry-over from other donors' samples. The rearrangement links TRBV27 to TRBJ1-2, with D perhaps matching TRBD1 (5 bases). The CDR3 here is CASSFLQGRGYTF. As DNA, the CDR3 is TGTGCCAGCAGTTTCCTTCAGGGAAGGGGCTACACCTTC.